The entry below describes one T cell receptor beta chain. This clonotype was seen at least ten times. Its antigen is currently not known. No base qualities exist here, and no much larger clone lies one base off it. This sample is drawn from a study of T cells after yellow fever vaccination (dated by TCRdb to between 2018 and 2021). Notes on the research overall: The SMART-Seq v4 Ultra Low Input RNA kit was used to prepare libraries from fractions with low cell numbers. Two healthy male donors, one aged 18 to 29 and one aged 30 to 40 years, made up the cohort. Bulk PBMC replicates and cell subsets were isolated from blood drawn at multiple timepoints before and after both primary and secondary immunization. To follow T-cell clones before and after primary and booster YFV17D yellow fever vaccination, bulk TCR alpha and beta repertoires were sequenced over time.

Broader findings and caveats from the paper: Compared with the primary T-cell response, the secondary T-cell response was weaker but faster, peaking on day 5 rather than day 15. The study included only a couple of donors, which limits how far the findings can be generalized. Because abundant contaminating clonotypes from the bulk population could be contained in FACS-sorted repertoires, computational filtering was required. After the booster, most clones that had expanded after primary vaccination were detected again (nearly 98% of CD4 and around 88% of CD8), suggesting broad maintenance of memory. A small fraction of clonotypes showed up in both the CD4 and CD8 compartments, probably as a result of convergent recombination.

The treatment or condition label here, explained by the study, means: live attenuated yellow fever vaccine strain. A standard Ficoll-Paque protocol was used to isolate PBMCs from peripheral blood. Dynabeads CD4 and CD8 positive selection kits were used to isolate the CD4 and CD8 T-cell fractions. RNA was extracted with TriZol from bulk PBMCs, CD4 and CD8 fractions, and dextramer-positive and dextramer-negative fractions. The cysteine opens and the phenylalanine closes a CDR3 of 16 amino acids. Solely the CDR3 DNA is kept, with 48 bases framed from the first base. The germline V gene yields MGHDK for CDR1 and SYGVNS for CDR2. V trim: 6 bases; J trim: 10 bases; unmatched bases: 15. TCR cDNA was made using 5'RACE template switching, a step that added a universal primer site and unique molecular identifiers. cDNA synthesis was primed from both the TCR alpha and TCR beta constant segments. Library amplification used two PCR steps, and the second PCR step added sample barcodes and sequencing adapters. Libraries were sequenced on Illumina HiSeq 2500 (2x100 bp) or NovaSeq (2x150 bp). In the original analysis: Reads were demultiplexed and collapsed into UMI consensus sequences with MIGEC, and V(D)J alignment was performed with MiXCR. Clonotypes responding to the vaccine were identified with edgeR on replicate PBMC samples, with the criteria of FDR below 0.01 and a log2 fold change above 5 up to day 15. CD4 or CD8 identity was assigned to each bulk clonotype according to whether the clonotype was present at higher abundance in the sequenced CD4 repertoire or the sequenced CD8 repertoire. The public reads were quality trimmed at Q25 with fastp and then assembled into clones with MiXCR by TCRdb, keeping productive beta chains. Merged by CDR3 protein, the rows form single entries marked with the most common genes and DNA. TCRdb, not the authors, supplied the V and J calls. The sample table shows around 72,000 distinct CDR3 sequences, and about 7.2% are seen once. The ten top clones hold roughly 29% of the sample.

This receptor was taken from a man younger than 30 who received the YFV17D yellow fever vaccine. The sequences come from CD8+ T cells sorted from PBMCs, collected less than 11 days after the first yellow fever vaccination. This sequence uses TRBV25-1 and TRBJ1-6, with 7 bases aligning to TRBD1. In nucleotides, the sequence is TGTGCCAGCAGCGCGACCTACAGGGGCTCGTTCTCACCCCTCCACTTT. Protein translation: CASSATYRGSFSPLHF.